The T cell receptor beta chain under discussion was sequenced for a study of regulatory T cells in long-lasting Graves disease. The authors built TCR beta libraries using iRepertoire HTBI primers and Arm-PCR of CDR3 regions. TCRdb redid the calling of the multiplex PCR reads with MiXCR, one entry per CDR3 protein. The table has a few hundred thousand distinct CDR3 sequences, roughly 25% seen once. This clonotype has ten or more counts. The CDR3 has 15 residues. Trimming cost V 5 bases and J 0 bases; bases outside gene matches: 4. The time point denotes: persistent/refractory GD, antithyroid drugs over 5 years with positive TRAb. RNA from PBMCs was the source of the TCR library.

The TCR comes from a woman in her thirties or forties with Graves disease. The specimen comprised peripheral blood mononuclear cells (PBMCs), sampled when the disease was refractory, from a patient treated with antithyroid drugs. The chain couples TRBV12-3 or TRBV12-4 to TRBJ1-3; TRBD1 agrees at 7 bases. In DNA, the CDR3 is TGTGCCAGCAGTCGACAGGGAGACTCTGGAAACACCATATATTTT. It is translated as CASSRQGDSGNTIYF.